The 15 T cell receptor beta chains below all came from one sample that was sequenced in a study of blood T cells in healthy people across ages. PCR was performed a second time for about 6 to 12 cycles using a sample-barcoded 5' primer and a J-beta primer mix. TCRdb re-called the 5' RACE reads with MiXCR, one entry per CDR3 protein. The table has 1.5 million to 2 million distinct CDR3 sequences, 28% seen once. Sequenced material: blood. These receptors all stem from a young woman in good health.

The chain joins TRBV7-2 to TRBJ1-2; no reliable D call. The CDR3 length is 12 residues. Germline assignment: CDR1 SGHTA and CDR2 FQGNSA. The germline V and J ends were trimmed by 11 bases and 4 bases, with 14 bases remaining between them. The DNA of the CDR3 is TGTGCCGAATTCTTAGGGATCTATGGCTACACCTTC. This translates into CAEFLGIYGYTF.

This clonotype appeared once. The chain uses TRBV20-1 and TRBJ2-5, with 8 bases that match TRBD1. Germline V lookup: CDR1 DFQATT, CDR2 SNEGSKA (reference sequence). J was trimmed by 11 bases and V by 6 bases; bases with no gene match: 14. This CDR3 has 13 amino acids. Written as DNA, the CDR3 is TGCAGTGCCCCGGGACAGGCCACCAATGAGCAGTACTTC. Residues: CSAPGQATNEQYF.

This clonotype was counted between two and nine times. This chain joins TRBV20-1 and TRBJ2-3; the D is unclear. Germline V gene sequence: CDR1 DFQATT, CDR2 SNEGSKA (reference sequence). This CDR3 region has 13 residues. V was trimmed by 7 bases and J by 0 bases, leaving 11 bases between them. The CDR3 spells CSVGGPSTDTQYF. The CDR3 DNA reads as TGCAGTGTAGGCGGTCCTAGCACAGATACGCAGTATTTT.

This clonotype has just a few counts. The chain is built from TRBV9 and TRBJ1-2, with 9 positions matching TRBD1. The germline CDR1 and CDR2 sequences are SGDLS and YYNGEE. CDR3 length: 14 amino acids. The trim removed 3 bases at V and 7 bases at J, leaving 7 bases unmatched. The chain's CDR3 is CASSARDRDFGYTF. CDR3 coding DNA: TGTGCCAGCAGCGCCCGGGACAGGGACTTTGGCTACACCTTC.

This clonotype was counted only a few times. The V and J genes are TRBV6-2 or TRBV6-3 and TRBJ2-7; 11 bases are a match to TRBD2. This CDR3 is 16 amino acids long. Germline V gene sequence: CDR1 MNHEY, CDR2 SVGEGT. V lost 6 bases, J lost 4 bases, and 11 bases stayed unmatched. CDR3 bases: TGTGCCAGCAGCCTGATCACTAGCGGGAGTGGGTACGAGCAGTACTTC. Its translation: CASSLITSGSGYEQYF.

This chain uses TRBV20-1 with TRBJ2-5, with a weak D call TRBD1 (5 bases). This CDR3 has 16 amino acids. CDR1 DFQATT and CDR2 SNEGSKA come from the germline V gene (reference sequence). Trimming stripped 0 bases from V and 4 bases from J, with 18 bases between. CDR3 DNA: TGCAGTGCTAGAGAAAGGGTCGTCAGGGCAGGAGAGACCCAGTACTTC. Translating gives CSARERVVRAGETQYF.

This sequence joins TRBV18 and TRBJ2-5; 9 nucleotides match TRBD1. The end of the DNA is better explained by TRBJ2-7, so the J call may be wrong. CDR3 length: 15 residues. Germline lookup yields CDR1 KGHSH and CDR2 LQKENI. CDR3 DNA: TGTGCCAGCTCACAACAGGGGGCAAGAGGCTACGAGCAGTACTTC. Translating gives CASSQQGARGYEQYF.

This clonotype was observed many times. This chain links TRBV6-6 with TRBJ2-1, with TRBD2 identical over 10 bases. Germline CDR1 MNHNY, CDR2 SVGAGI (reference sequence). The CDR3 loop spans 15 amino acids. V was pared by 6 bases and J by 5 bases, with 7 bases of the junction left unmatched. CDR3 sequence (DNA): TGTGCCAGCAGGAGCGGGGGGGTCCCGAACAATGAGCAGTTCTTC. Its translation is CASRSGGVPNNEQFF.

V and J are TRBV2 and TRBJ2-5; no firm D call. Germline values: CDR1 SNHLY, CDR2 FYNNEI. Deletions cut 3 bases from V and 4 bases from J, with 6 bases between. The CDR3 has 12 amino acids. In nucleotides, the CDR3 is TGTGCCAGCAGTGAGACCTCAGAGACCCAGTACTTC. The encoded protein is CASSETSETQYF. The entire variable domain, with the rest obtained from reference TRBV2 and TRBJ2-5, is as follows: EPEVTQTPSHQVTQMGQEVILRCVPISNHLYFYWYRQILGQKVEFLVSFYNNEISEKSEIFDDQFSVERPDGSNFTLKIRSTKLEDSAMYFCASSETSETQYFGPGTRLLVL.

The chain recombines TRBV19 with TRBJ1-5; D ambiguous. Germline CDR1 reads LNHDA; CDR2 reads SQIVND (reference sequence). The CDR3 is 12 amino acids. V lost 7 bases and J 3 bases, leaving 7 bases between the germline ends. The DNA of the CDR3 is TGTGCCAGTAATCTGGCCAATCAGCCCCAGCATTTT. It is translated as CASNLANQPQHF.

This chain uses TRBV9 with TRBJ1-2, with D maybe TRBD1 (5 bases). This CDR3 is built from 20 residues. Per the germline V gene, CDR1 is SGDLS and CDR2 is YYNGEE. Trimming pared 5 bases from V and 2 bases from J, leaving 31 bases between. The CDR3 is CASSHMGGWTEPKKNYGYTF. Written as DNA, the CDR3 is TGTGCCAGCAGTCACATGGGGGGGTGGACGGAGCCGAAAAAAAACTATGGCTACACCTTC.

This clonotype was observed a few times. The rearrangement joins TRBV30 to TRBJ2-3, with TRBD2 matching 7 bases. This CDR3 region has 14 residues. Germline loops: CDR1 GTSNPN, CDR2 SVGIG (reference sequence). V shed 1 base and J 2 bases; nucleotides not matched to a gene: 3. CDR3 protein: CAWSGGGFTDTQYF. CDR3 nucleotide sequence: TGTGCCTGGAGTGGGGGGGGGTTCACAGATACGCAGTATTTT.

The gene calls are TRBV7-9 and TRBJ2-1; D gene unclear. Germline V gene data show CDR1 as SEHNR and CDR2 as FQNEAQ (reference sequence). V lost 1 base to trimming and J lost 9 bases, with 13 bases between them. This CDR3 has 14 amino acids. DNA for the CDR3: TGTGCCAGCAGCTTAGAACAGTCTGTCGGTGAGCAGTTCTTC. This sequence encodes CASSLEQSVGEQFF.

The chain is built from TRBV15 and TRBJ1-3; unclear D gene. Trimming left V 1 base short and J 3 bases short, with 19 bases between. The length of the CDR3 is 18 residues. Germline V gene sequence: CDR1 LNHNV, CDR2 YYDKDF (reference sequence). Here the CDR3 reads CATSRAAQSRWVGNTIYF. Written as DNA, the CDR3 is TGTGCCACCAGCAGAGCTGCCCAGTCCCGTTGGGTTGGAAACACCATATATTTT.

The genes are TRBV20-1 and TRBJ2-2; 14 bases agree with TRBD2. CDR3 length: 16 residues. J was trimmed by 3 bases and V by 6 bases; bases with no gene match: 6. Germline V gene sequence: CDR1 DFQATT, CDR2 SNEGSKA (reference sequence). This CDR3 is CSAPGLAGADTGELFF. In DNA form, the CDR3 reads TGCAGTGCCCCGGGACTAGCGGGAGCAGACACCGGGGAGCTGTTTTTT.